The next 6 T cell receptor beta chains were all read from a single sample in a study of T cells after yellow fever vaccination. Via MiXCR, TCRdb re-called the 5' RACE reads, giving one row per CDR3 protein. The sample contains some 240,000 distinct CDR3 sequences, 3.6% of which appear only once. The sample here was PBMCs, taken 15 days after the yellow fever booster vaccination. The source is a man aged 18-30 years who received the YFV17D yellow fever vaccine.

At least ten counts were recorded for this clonotype. The chain uses TRBV29-1 and TRBJ2-5; no clear D gene. Looked up from germline, CDR1 is SQVTM and CDR2 is ANQGSEA. The CDR3 contains 17 residues. V lost 1 base and J 0 bases, leaving 18 bases between the germline ends. CDR3 in DNA: TGCAGCGTTGAAGGAGTTGAATGGAAACCTGACCAAGAGACCCAGTACTTC. Translated, it gives CSVEGVEWKPDQETQYF.

This chain links TRBV7-2 with TRBJ1-5; D remains unclear. The CDR3 covers 13 residues. Deletions cut 5 bases from V and 3 bases from J, with 8 bases between. The germline V gene encodes CDR1 SGHTA and CDR2 FQGNSA. CDR3 amino acids: CASSPTTNQPQHF. The CDR3 DNA follows: TGTGCCAGCAGCCCCACGACCAATCAGCCCCAGCATTTT.

Many counts were recorded for this clonotype. V is TRBV20-1 and J is TRBJ1-6; D uncertain. The V end was cut by 3 bases, the J end by 0 bases, with 18 bases between. CDR3 length equals 18 residues. CDR1 is DFQATT, CDR2 SNEGSKA, per germline (reference sequence). Here the CDR3 DNA reads TGCAGTGCTAGCCCTCGAGAAGTCTCAAGCTCCTATAATTCACCCCTCCACTTT. Protein sequence: CSASPREVSSSYNSPLHF.

This clonotype occurred many times. This chain joins TRBV7-2 and TRBJ1-2, with no clear D. Germline V gives CDR1 SGHTA, CDR2 FQGNSA. V dropped 5 bases and J dropped 6 bases, with 19 bases sitting between them. The CDR3 length is 15 residues. The CDR3 loop is CASSPRTAPHDGYTF. The CDR3 DNA sequence: TGTGCCAGCAGCCCAAGAACCGCGCCGCACGATGGCTACACCTTC.

This clonotype was seen at least ten times. J is TRBJ1-5 and V is TRBV14; D is unclear. CDR3 size: 15 residues. Germline V CDR1 and CDR2: SGHDN, FVKESK. V lost 1 base to trimming and J lost 7 bases, with 14 bases between them. The CDR3 DNA reads as TGTGCCAGCAGCCAAGGGAATGGCGCAGCCCAGCCCCAGCATTTT. It is translated as CASSQGNGAAQPQHF.

This clonotype was picked up many times. The gene calls are TRBV4-2 and TRBJ2-1, with 10 positions matching TRBD1. V shed 4 bases, J shed 9 bases, and the junction held 6 bases outside the gene matches. CDR1 is LGHNA, CDR2 YNFKEQ, per germline. The CDR3 has 14 residues. The CDR3 nucleotides read TGTGCCAGCAGCCCCCGGGACAGGGGAACTGAGCAGTTCTTC. Translation: CASSPRDRGTEQFF.